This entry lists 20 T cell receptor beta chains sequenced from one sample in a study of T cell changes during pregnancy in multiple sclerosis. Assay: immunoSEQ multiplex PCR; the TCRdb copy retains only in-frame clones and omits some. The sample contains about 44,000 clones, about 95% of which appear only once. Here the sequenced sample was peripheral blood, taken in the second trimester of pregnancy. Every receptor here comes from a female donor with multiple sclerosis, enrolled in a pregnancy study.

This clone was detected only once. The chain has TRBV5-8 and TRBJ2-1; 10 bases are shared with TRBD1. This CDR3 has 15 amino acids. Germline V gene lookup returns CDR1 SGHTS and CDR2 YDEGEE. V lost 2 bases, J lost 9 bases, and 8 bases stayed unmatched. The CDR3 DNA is TGTGCCAGCAGCTTTGGACAGGGGGGTTTGGCTGAGCAGTTCTTC. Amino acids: CASSFGQGGLAEQFF.

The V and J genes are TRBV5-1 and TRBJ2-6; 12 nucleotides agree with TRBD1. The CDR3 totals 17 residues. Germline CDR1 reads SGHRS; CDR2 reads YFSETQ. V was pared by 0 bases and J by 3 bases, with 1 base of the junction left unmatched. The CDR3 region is CASSLGDRGRGANVLTF. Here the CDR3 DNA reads TGCGCCAGCAGCTTGGGGGACAGGGGGCGTGGGGCCAACGTCCTGACTTTC.

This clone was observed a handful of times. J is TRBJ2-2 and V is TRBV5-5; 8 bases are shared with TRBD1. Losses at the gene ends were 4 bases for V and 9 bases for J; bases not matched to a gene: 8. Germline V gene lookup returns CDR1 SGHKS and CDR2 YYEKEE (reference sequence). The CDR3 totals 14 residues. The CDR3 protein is CASSRNGQGRELFF. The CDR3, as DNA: TGTGCCAGCAGCCGAAATGGACAGGGAAGGGAGCTGTTTTTT.

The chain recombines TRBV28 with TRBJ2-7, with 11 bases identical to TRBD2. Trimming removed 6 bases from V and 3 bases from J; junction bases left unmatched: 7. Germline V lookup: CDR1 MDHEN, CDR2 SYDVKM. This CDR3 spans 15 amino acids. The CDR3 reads CASRSLAGGDYEQYF. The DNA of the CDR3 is TGTGCCAGCAGATCATTAGCGGGAGGGGACTACGAGCAGTACTTC.

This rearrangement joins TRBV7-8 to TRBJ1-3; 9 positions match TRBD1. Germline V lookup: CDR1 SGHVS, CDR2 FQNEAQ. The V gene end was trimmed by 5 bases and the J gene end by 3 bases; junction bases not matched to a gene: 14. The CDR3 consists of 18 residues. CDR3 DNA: TGTGCCAGCAGCCCGGGACAGGGTCCCTTGGGAGGTGGAAACACCATATATTTT. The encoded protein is CASSPGQGPLGGGNTIYF.

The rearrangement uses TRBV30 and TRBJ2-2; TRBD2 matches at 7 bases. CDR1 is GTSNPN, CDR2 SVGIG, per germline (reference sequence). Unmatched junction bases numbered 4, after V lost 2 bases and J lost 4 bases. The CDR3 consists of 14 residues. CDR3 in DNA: TGTGCCTGGAGTCTCTGGGAGGGCACCGGGGAGCTGTTTTTT. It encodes CAWSLWEGTGELFF.

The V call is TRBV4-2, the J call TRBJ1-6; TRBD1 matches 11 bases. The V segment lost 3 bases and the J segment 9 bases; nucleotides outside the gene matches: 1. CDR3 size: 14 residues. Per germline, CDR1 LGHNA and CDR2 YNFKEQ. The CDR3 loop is CASSHGTGGSPLHF. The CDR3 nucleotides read TGTGCCAGCAGCCACGGGACAGGGGGTTCACCCCTCCACTTT.

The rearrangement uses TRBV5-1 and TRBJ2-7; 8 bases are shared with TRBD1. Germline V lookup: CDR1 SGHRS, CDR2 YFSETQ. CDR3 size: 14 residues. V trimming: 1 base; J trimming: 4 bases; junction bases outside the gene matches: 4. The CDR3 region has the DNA TGCGCCAGCAGCTTGAGGACAGGGATGTACGAGCAGTACTTC. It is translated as CASSLRTGMYEQYF. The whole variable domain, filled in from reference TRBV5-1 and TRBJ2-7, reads KAGVTQTPRYLIKTRGQQVTLSCSPISGHRSVSWYQQTPGQGLQFLFEYFSETQRNKGNFPGRFSGRQFSNSRSEMNVSTLELGDSALYLCASSLRTGMYEQYFGPGTRLTVT.

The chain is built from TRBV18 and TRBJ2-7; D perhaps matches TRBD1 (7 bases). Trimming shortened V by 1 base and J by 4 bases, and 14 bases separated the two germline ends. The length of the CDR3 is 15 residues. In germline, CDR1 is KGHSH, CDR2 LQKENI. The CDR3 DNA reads TGTGCCAGCTCACCACGCGCGGGACAGAAATACGAGCAGTACTTC. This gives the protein CASSPRAGQKYEQYF.

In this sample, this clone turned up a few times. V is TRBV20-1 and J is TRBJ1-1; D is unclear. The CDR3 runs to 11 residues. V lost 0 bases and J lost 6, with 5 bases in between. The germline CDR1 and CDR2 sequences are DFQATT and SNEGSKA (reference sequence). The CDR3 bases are TGCAGTGCTAGAGAAAGCGCTGAAGCTTTCTTT. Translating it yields CSARESAEAFF.

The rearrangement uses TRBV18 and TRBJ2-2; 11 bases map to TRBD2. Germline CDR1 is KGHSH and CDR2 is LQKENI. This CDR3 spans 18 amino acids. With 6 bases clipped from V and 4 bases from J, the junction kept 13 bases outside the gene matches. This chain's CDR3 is CASSSTSGIPGFTGELFF. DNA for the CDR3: TGTGCCAGCTCTTCGACTAGCGGGATCCCTGGGTTCACCGGGGAGCTGTTTTTT. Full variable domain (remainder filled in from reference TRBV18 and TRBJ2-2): NAGVMQNPRHLVRRRGQEARLRCSPMKGHSHVYWYRQLPEEGLKFMVYLQKENIIDESGMPKERFSAEFPKEGPSILRIQQVVRGDSAAYFCASSSTSGIPGFTGELFFGEGSRLTVL.

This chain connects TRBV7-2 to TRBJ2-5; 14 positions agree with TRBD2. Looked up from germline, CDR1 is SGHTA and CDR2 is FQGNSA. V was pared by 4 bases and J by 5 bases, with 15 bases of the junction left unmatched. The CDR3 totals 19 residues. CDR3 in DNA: TGTGCCAGCAGCTCCCCCCGGTTCGGGACTAGCGGGGGTTGGGAGACCCAGTACTTC. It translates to CASSSPRFGTSGGWETQYF. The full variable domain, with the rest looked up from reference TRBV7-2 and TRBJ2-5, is GAGVSQSPSNKVTEKGKDVELRCDPISGHTALYWYRQSLGQGLEFLIYFQGNSAPDKSGLPSDRFSAERTGGSVSTLTIQRTQQEDSAVYLCASSSPRFGTSGGWETQYFGPGTRLLVL.

Here the CDR3 DNA reads TGTGCCAGCGGCAGGATACTCAATAGCAATCAGCCCCAGCATTTT. Its translation: CASGRILNSNQPQHF. J is TRBJ1-5 and V is TRBV6-6; unclear D gene. The germline V gene has CDR1 MNHNY and CDR2 SVGAGI (reference sequence). V lost 8 bases to trimming and J lost 0 bases, with 14 bases between them. The CDR3 extends over 15 amino acids.

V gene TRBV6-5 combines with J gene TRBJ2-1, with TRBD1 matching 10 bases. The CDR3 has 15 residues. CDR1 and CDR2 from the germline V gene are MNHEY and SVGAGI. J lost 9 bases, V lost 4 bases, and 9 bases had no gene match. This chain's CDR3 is CASSSGQGDRGEQFF. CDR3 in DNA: TGTGCCAGCAGTTCTGGACAGGGGGATCGTGGTGAGCAGTTCTTC.

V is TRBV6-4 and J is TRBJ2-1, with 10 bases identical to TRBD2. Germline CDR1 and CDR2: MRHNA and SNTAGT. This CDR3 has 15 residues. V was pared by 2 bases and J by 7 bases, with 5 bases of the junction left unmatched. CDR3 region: CASSDQAGGRNEQFF. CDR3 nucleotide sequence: TGTGCCAGCAGTGACCAAGCGGGAGGGAGAAATGAGCAGTTCTTC.

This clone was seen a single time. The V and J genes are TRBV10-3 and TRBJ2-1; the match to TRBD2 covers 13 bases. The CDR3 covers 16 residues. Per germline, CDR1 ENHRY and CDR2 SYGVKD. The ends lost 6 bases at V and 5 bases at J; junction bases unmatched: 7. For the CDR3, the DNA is TGTGCCATCAGGAAACGTACTAGCGGGAGGGACAATGAGCAGTTCTTC. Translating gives CAIRKRTSGRDNEQFF.

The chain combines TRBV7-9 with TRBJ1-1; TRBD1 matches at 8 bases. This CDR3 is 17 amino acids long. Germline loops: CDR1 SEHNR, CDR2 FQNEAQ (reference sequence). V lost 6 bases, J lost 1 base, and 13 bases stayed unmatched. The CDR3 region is CASSSGAGGIGNTEAFF. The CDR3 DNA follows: TGTGCCAGCAGTTCAGGGGCAGGGGGCATTGGGAACACTGAAGCTTTCTTT.

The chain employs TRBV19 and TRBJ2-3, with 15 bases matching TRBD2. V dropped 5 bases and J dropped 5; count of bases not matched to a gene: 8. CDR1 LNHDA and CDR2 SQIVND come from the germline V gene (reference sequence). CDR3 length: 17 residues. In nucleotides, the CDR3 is TGTGCCAGTAGTCTCACCGGGACTAGCGGGAGGATAGATACGCAGTATTTT. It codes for CASSLTGTSGRIDTQYF.

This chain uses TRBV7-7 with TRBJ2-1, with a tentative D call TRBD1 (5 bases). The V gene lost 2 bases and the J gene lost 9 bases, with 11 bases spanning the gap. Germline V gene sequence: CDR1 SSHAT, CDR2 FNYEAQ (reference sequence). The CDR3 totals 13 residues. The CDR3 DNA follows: TGTGCCAGCAGCTTAAGCAGGGATAGTGAGCAGTTCTTC. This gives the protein CASSLSRDSEQFF.

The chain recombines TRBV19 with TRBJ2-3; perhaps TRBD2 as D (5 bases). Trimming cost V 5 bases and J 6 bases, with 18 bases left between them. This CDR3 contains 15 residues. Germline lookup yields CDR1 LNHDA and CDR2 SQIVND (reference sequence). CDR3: CASSDARNPGDTQYF. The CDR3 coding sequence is TGTGCCAGTAGTGATGCGAGGAATCCGGGGGATACGCAGTATTTT.